This is a list of T cell receptor beta chains from one sample in a study of T cell repertoires in cytomegalovirus infection. TCRdb re-called the reads through MiXCR, storing one row per CDR3 protein. This sample yields about 480,000 distinct CDR3 sequences, of which 30% to 35% are seen a single time; 15% to 20% belongs to the top ten. The antigens these receptors bind are not known. The sequenced sample was cultured PBMCs, obtained from culture after CMV antigen stimulation. The receptors stem from a human donor in good health (CMV status not recorded). Some clones in this sample may be carry-over from other donors' samples. Both conserved end residues are part of each CDR3. The D gene is left open where the match is weak. A clone size is listed for some rows: how often the clone was seen (once, few, many), or a class if it is expanded.

V	J	D	length	size	CDR3	DNA
TRBV19	TRBJ2-3	TRBD1	15	.	CASSIQGARSDTQYF	TGTGCCAGTAGTATCCAGGGGGCGCGTTCAGATACGCAGTATTTT
TRBV28	TRBJ2-3	TRBD2	14	.	CASRGTSGSDTQYF	TGTGCCAGCAGGGGGACTAGCGGATCAGATACGCAGTATTTT
TRBV12-3/TRBV12-4	TRBJ1-4	.	13	few	CASMDGSNEKLFF	TGTGCCAGCATGGACGGATCTAATGAAAAACTGTTTTTT
TRBV19	TRBJ2-2	TRBD2	15	.	CASTLTSGSPGELFF	TGTGCCAGTACCCTAACTAGCGGGAGCCCCGGGGAGCTGTTTTTT
TRBV4-3	TRBJ2-1	TRBD2	16	few	CASSQRLAGGNNEQFF	TGCGCCAGCAGCCAAAGACTAGCGGGGGGGAACAATGAGCAGTTCTTC
TRBV5-1	TRBJ1-6	.	15	.	CASSRTGALTSPLHF	TGCGCCAGCAGCCGGACGGGGGCGCTTACTTCACCCCTCCACTTT
TRBV4-2	TRBJ1-4	TRBD1	17	few	CASSHQQGATTNEKLFF	TGTGCCAGCAGCCATCAACAGGGGGCGACGACTAATGAAAAACTGTTTTTT
TRBV20-1	TRBJ2-3	.	16	.	CSAPGDPERPLDTQYF	TGCAGTGCGCCTGGGGACCCCGAACGACCCTTAGATACGCAGTATTTT
TRBV19	TRBJ2-3	TRBD2	16	.	CASSKGTSGSQDTQYF	TGTGCCAGTAGTAAAGGGACTAGCGGAAGCCAAGATACGCAGTATTTT
TRBV27	TRBJ1-2	TRBD1	14	many	CASSLDRANYGYTF	TGTGCCAGCAGCCTTGACAGGGCGAACTATGGCTACACCTTC
TRBV5-1	TRBJ2-2	.	15	few	CASSFGDRDTGELFF	TGCGCCAGCAGCTTTGGAGACAGAGACACCGGGGAGCTGTTTTTT